This T cell receptor (beta chain) was identified in a study of graft-versus-host responses after intestinal transplantation. This CDR3 comprises 16 residues. Germline V gene lookup returns CDR1 LNHDA and CDR2 SQIVND (reference sequence). V was trimmed by 3 bases and J by 6 bases, leaving 21 bases between them. A note on this clone: Its antigen is currently unknown.

Data came from immunoSEQ multiplex PCR; TCRdb stores just in-frame clones and leaves some out. The sample holds about 96,000 clones, about 93% seen once. The rearrangement uses TRBV19 and TRBJ2-7, with a tentative D call TRBD2 (5 bases). Sequenced here: unstimulated CD4+ T cells sorted from spleen or lymph node cells, sampled before intestinal transplant. This TCR was recovered from a human donor who received an intestinal transplant. CDR3 DNA sequence: TGTGCCAGTAGTATCCTCCCAGGTAGCGAAGTGGGCGAGCAGTACTTC. Its protein is CASSILPGSEVGEQYF.